What follows are 2 T cell receptor beta chains derived from one specimen sequenced in a study of PD-1 blockade in classical Hodgkin lymphoma. Indicated time point: cycle 4 day 1 (C4D1), after more than five weeks of nivolumab. Every one of the patients relapsed after autologous stem cell transplantation (brentuximab vedotin exposure was variable). The method was immunoSEQ multiplex PCR; TCRdb's version includes in-frame clones alone and lacks a portion of them. The table shows about 64,000 clones, with about 92% occurring only once. Sequencing was performed on peripheral blood mononuclear cells (PBMCs), taken before the fourth cycle of nivolumab. Receptors originate from a human donor with classical Hodgkin lymphoma.

This clone was recorded once. The V call is TRBV18, the J call TRBJ2-7; 10 positions match TRBD1. The CDR3 covers 14 residues. Germline V gene sequence: CDR1 KGHSH, CDR2 LQKENI. V lost 3 bases to trimming and J lost 4 bases; unmatched junction nucleotides: 3. Written as DNA, the CDR3 is TGTGCCAGCTCACCCCGGGACAGGGGTTACGAGCAGTACTTC. Translation gives CASSPRDRGYEQYF.

The gene calls are TRBV6-1 and TRBJ2-3; 8 bases are shared with TRBD2. Germline CDR1 MNHNS, CDR2 SASEGT. V gave up 0 bases and J gave up 2 bases; unmatched junction bases: 10. This CDR3 has 18 amino acids. The CDR3 coding sequence is TGTGCCAGCAGTGAAGCTCCTATAGCGGGGCCTAACACAGATACGCAGTATTTT. This encodes CASSEAPIAGPNTDTQYF.